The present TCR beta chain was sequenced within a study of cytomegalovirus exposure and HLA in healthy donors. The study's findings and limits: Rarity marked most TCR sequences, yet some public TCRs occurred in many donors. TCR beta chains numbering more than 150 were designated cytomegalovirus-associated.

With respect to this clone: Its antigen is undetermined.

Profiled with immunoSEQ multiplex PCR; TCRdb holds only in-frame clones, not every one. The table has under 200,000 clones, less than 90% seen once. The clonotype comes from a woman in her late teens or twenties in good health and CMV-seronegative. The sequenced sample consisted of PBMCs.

CDR3 in DNA: TGTGCCAGCAGTTTATCGGCAGGGGAGATGGCCTATGGCTACACCTTC. Translated, it gives CASSLSAGEMAYGYTF. The chain carries TRBV27 and TRBJ1-2; TRBD1 is a possible D gene (6 bases). The V gene's germline CDR1 is MNHEY and CDR2 SMNVEV (reference sequence). The CDR3 contains 16 residues. V gave up 0 bases and J gave up 4 bases, with 15 bases separating them.